The 15 T cell receptor beta chains below all came from one sample that was sequenced in a study of blood T cell repertoires in COVID-19. Generated by immunoSEQ multiplex PCR, the TCRdb table keeps only in-frame clones and is missing some. The sample includes 220,000 or so clones, about 88% seen only once; the top ten take roughly 10%. The sequenced sample consisted of peripheral blood. Receptors were obtained from a woman in her fifties or sixties with COVID-19, enrolled during active disease.

This chain uses TRBV7-7 with TRBJ2-5; unclear D gene. V lost 2 bases and J 5 bases, leaving 9 bases between the germline ends. This CDR3 is built from 13 residues. Germline V lookup: CDR1 SSHAT, CDR2 FNYEAQ (reference sequence). This CDR3 is CASSLYAGETQYF. The DNA for the CDR3 is TGTGCCAGCAGCTTATACGCCGGGGAGACCCAGTACTTC.

The rearrangement joins TRBV19 to TRBJ2-3, with D possibly being TRBD2 (7 bases). V was clipped by 3 bases and J by 6 bases, with 13 bases between them. The CDR3 is 14 amino acids. Germline V gene sequence: CDR1 LNHDA, CDR2 SQIVND (reference sequence). CDR3 sequence (DNA): TGTGCCAGTAGTATGAGGGCGGGGGCGGATACGCAGTATTTT. Translating gives CASSMRAGADTQYF.

The V and J genes are TRBV12-3 or TRBV12-4 and TRBJ2-1; D is undetermined. Trimming left V 4 bases short and J 2 bases short, with 6 bases between. The CDR3 has 13 amino acids. DNA for the CDR3: TGTGCCAGCAGTTCAACACCCTACAATGAGCAGTTCTTC. Protein sequence: CASSSTPYNEQFF.

The V call is TRBV5-1, the J call TRBJ1-1; tentative D call: TRBD1 (6 bases). Germline V gene lookup returns CDR1 SGHRS and CDR2 YFSETQ. This CDR3 is built from 15 residues. V lost 4 bases, J lost 4 bases, and 17 bases lay in between. The CDR3 bases are TGCGCCAGCAGCGCGGGGGCATCGGTGGGCACTGAAGCTTTCTTT. Translation gives CASSAGASVGTEAFF.

The chain uses TRBV28 and TRBJ2-5; D is possibly TRBD1 (6 bases). With 6 bases removed from V and 5 bases from J, the gap between germline ends came to 13 bases. This CDR3 spans 13 amino acids. Germline V gene lookup returns CDR1 MDHEN and CDR2 SYDVKM. The CDR3 reads CASSPDRSETQYF. In DNA, the CDR3 is TGTGCCAGCAGCCCCGACAGGTCCGAGACCCAGTACTTC.

The chain is built from TRBV19 and TRBJ2-2; 7 bases line up with TRBD2. Trimming took 3 bases from V and 5 from J; bases not matched to a gene: 6. The germline gives CDR1 LNHDA, CDR2 SQIVND (reference sequence). This CDR3 region has 15 residues. The CDR3 is CASSIGGVRTGELFF. CDR3 DNA: TGTGCCAGTAGTATTGGGGGGGTGAGGACCGGGGAGCTGTTTTTT.

The chain couples TRBV28 to TRBJ2-2; D gene uncertain. Germline values: CDR1 MDHEN, CDR2 SYDVKM. V was clipped by 6 bases and J by 5 bases, with 7 bases between them. The CDR3 length is 12 residues. The CDR3 DNA reads TGTGCCAGCAGATCACAAACCGGGGAGCTGTTTTTT. Translation gives CASRSQTGELFF.

CDR3 nucleotides: TGTGCTAGTGGTCCTGACAGGGTGCTAAACACCGGGGAGCTGTTTTTT. Protein: CASGPDRVLNTGELFF. The chain has TRBV12-5 and TRBJ2-2, with TRBD1 matching over 7 bases. Trimming at V came to 5 bases and at J to 2 bases, leaving 8 bases not matched to a gene. Germline V gives CDR1 LGHNT, CDR2 FRNRAP. This CDR3 comprises 16 residues.

The chain has TRBV3-1 (or the pseudogene TRBV3-2) and TRBJ2-2; a possible D gene is TRBD2 (7 bases). V gave up 4 bases and J gave up 7 bases, with 22 bases separating them. CDR3 size: 17 residues. Per germline, CDR1 LGHDT and CDR2 YNNKEL (reference sequence). CDR3 protein: CASSRKGGASLLGELFF. The CDR3 DNA sequence: TGTGCCAGCAGCCGAAAAGGGGGGGCCTCTCTACTCGGGGAGCTGTTTTTT.

The chain combines TRBV19 with TRBJ2-6; perhaps TRBD2 as D (7 bases). CDR3 size: 16 residues. The germline V gene has CDR1 LNHDA and CDR2 SQIVND (reference sequence). V was cut by 8 bases and J by 1 base, with 15 bases left in between. This CDR3 reads CASARKGGSGANVLTF. CDR3 nucleotides: TGTGCCAGTGCTAGAAAGGGGGGGTCTGGGGCCAACGTCCTGACTTTC.

Notes on this clone: Possible read error: a much larger clone is one base away. This chain connects TRBV3-1 (or the pseudogene TRBV3-2) to TRBJ1-1; D gene unclear. CDR1 and CDR2 from the germline V gene are LGHDT and YNNKEL (reference sequence). The V gene lost 4 bases and the J gene lost 3 bases, with 3 bases spanning the gap. This CDR3 has 11 amino acids. DNA of the CDR3: TGTGCCAGCAGCCTCGACACTGAAGCTTTCTTT. Translating gives CASSLDTEAFF.

V usage is TRBV18 and J usage is TRBJ1-6; D perhaps matches TRBD1 (6 bases). With 5 bases removed from V and 7 bases from J, the gap between germline ends came to 12 bases. The CDR3 contains 14 residues. Germline loops: CDR1 KGHSH, CDR2 LQKENI. The CDR3 loop reads CASSRGSGNSPLHF. DNA for the CDR3: TGTGCCAGCTCAAGGGGGTCAGGAAATTCACCCCTCCACTTT. Complete variable domain (other parts from reference TRBV18 and TRBJ1-6): NAGVMQNPRHLVRRRGQEARLRCSPMKGHSHVYWYRQLPEEGLKFMVYLQKENIIDESGMPKERFSAEFPKEGPSILRIQQVVRGDSAAYFCASSRGSGNSPLHFGNGTRLTVT.

The chain has TRBV5-1 and TRBJ2-1, with D maybe TRBD1 (8 bases). This CDR3 contains 16 residues. Looked up from germline, CDR1 is SGHRS and CDR2 is YFSETQ. V was clipped by 0 bases and J by 7 bases, with 17 bases between them. DNA of the CDR3: TGCGCCAGCAGCTTGGTTCTGTTACAGGGGGGGAATGAGCAGTTCTTC. It specifies CASSLVLLQGGNEQFF.

The CDR3 nucleotides read TGCGCCAGCACCCCGGACAGGAAAAACACCGGGGAGCTGTTTTTT. This codes for CASTPDRKNTGELFF. This chain links TRBV5-1 with TRBJ2-2; TRBD1 matches 7 bases. Germline V gives CDR1 SGHRS, CDR2 YFSETQ. CDR3 length: 15 residues. V was clipped by 6 bases and J by 2 bases; unmatched bases: 7.

In nucleotides, the CDR3 is TGTGCCAGCAGCTTAGCGGAGTTTGGCACTGAAGCTTTCTTT. It codes for CASSLAEFGTEAFF. This chain uses TRBV7-2 with TRBJ1-1, with D hard to call. Germline CDR1 and CDR2: SGHTA and FQGNSA. Trimming took 0 bases from V and 4 from J, leaving 9 bases between them. The CDR3 sequence is 14 residues long.